This entry lists 13 T cell receptor beta chains sequenced from one sample in a study of blood T cell repertoires in COVID-19. Produced via immunoSEQ multiplex PCR; TCRdb's table is partial and in-frame only. The sample records 250,000 to 300,000 clones, approximately 88% being singletons. Sequencing used PBMCs or T cells enriched from blood (not recorded which). Receptors originate from a woman aged 25 to 39 who had recovered from COVID-19.

J is TRBJ1-6 and V is TRBV27; D remains unclear. The CDR3 is 18 amino acids. Trimming removed 3 bases from V and 0 bases from J, with 15 bases in between. The germline gives CDR1 MNHEY, CDR2 SMNVEV (reference sequence). The CDR3 here is CASSFGLEGSSYNSPLHF. DNA for the CDR3: TGTGCCAGCAGTTTTGGGCTTGAAGGGAGCTCCTATAATTCACCCCTCCACTTT.

V usage is TRBV5-4 and J usage is TRBJ2-3; 7 bases agree with TRBD1. The CDR3 is made up of 18 amino acids. V lost 2 bases and J lost 1; bases outside the gene matches: 13. The germline gives CDR1 SGHNT, CDR2 YYREEE (reference sequence). The DNA of the CDR3 is TGTGCCAGCAGCTTTCCCAACAGGGGAACCACGGGCACAGATACGCAGTATTTT. Translated, it gives CASSFPNRGTTGTDTQYF.

The table lists this clone with a count of one. The V and J genes are TRBV28 and TRBJ1-2; D is perhaps TRBD1 (5 bases). The CDR3 length is 12 residues. Germline CDR1 MDHEN, CDR2 SYDVKM. Trimming took 8 bases from V and 8 from J, leaving 15 bases between them. The CDR3 spells CASAGVALGYTF. CDR3 DNA: TGTGCCAGCGCGGGGGTAGCCCTCGGCTACACCTTC.

The J gene is TRBJ2-3, the V gene TRBV27, with 10 bases that match TRBD2. The CDR3 consists of 15 residues. Germline CDR1 is MNHEY and CDR2 is SMNVEV (reference sequence). Trimming took 5 bases from V and 8 from J; bases not matched to a gene: 10. CDR3 sequence reads: CASSVISGRRGTQYF. The DNA of the CDR3 is TGTGCCAGCAGTGTTATTAGCGGGAGGCGCGGTACGCAGTATTTT.

The chain couples TRBV10-2 to TRBJ2-7; 10 nucleotides align to TRBD1. The germline V gene encodes CDR1 WSHSY and CDR2 SAAADI. The ends lost 0 bases at V and 4 bases at J; junction bases unmatched: 3. This CDR3 contains 15 residues. The CDR3 DNA reads TGCGCCAGCAGTGAGTCGACAGGGGGCCTTTACGAGCAGTACTTC. It specifies CASSESTGGLYEQYF.

The chain uses TRBV6-5 and TRBJ1-1; D may be TRBD1 (5 bases). Germline-derived CDR1 and CDR2 are MNHEY and SVGAGI. Trimming took 4 bases from V and 4 from J, leaving 19 bases between them. This CDR3 has 16 amino acids. In nucleotides, the CDR3 is TGTGCCAGCAGTTCCTACGGAGGGACTTTCGGCACTGAAGCTTTCTTT. It encodes CASSSYGGTFGTEAFF.

Concerning this clone: Other DNA sequences of this sample code for an identical CDR3. V gene TRBV5-1 combines with J gene TRBJ1-5, with D unresolved. Trimming left V 2 bases short and J 0 bases short, with 6 bases between. CDR1 SGHRS and CDR2 YFSETQ come from the germline V gene. The CDR3 runs 14 residues. The CDR3 is CASSLGVSNQPQHF. The CDR3 DNA follows: TGCGCCAGCAGCTTAGGAGTTAGCAATCAGCCCCAGCATTTT.

The chain links TRBV24-1 to TRBJ1-5; D unresolved. The CDR3 runs 13 residues. Germline V lookup: CDR1 KGHDR, CDR2 SFDVKD. The ends were cut back, 8 bases at V and 1 base at J, with 8 bases in the middle. Here the CDR3 DNA reads TGTGCCACCACCCCGGGGAGCAATCAGCCCCAGCATTTT. Encoded protein: CATTPGSNQPQHF.

The CDR3 region is CAISDPTGGSGNTIYF. DNA of the CDR3: TGTGCCATCAGTGATCCAACAGGGGGCTCTGGAAACACCATATATTTT. The V gene is TRBV10-3, the J gene TRBJ1-3, with 8 positions matching TRBD1. The length of the CDR3 is 16 residues. From germline, CDR1 is ENHRY and CDR2 SYGVKD. V lost 3 bases, J lost 0 bases, and 4 bases stayed unmatched.

The chain joins TRBV15 to TRBJ2-1; 7 nucleotides match TRBD2. The V segment lost 7 bases and the J segment 6 bases; nucleotides outside the gene matches: 12. The CDR3 is 15 amino acids. In germline, CDR1 is LNHNV, CDR2 YYDKDF (reference sequence). The CDR3 DNA reads TGTGCCACCACCACCGGGGCGGGAGAGGTCAATGAGCAGTTCTTC. Protein: CATTTGAGEVNEQFF.

Details on this clone: Compared with germline, one end of the junction differs, possibly owing to a read error. V is TRBV7-9 and J is TRBJ1-5; the D is unclear. This CDR3 is 12 amino acids long. CDR1 and CDR2 (germline): SEHNR, FQNEAQ (reference sequence). This chain's CDR3 is CASSFSYQPQHF. As DNA, the CDR3 is TGTGCCAGCAGCTTTAGCTATCAGCCCCAGCATTTT.

The rearrangement joins TRBV19 to TRBJ2-7; 12 bases align to TRBD2. Germline V CDR1 and CDR2: LNHDA, SQIVND (reference sequence). V lost 1 base and J lost 5; bases outside the gene matches: 6. The CDR3 sequence is 16 residues long. CDR3 region: CASSIGLAGVHDEQYF. In DNA form, the CDR3 reads TGTGCCAGTAGTATAGGACTAGCGGGAGTGCATGACGAGCAGTACTTC.

The gene calls are TRBV7-6 and TRBJ2-3; TRBD1 matches at 12 bases. After removal of 5 bases from V and 4 bases from J, the junction contained 7 bases not matched to a gene. CDR1 and CDR2 from the germline V gene are SGHVS and FNYEAQ. The CDR3 consists of 16 residues. Here the CDR3 DNA reads TGTGCCAGCAGCCCCCGCGGGACAGGGGGCGCAGATACGCAGTATTTT. It translates to CASSPRGTGGADTQYF.